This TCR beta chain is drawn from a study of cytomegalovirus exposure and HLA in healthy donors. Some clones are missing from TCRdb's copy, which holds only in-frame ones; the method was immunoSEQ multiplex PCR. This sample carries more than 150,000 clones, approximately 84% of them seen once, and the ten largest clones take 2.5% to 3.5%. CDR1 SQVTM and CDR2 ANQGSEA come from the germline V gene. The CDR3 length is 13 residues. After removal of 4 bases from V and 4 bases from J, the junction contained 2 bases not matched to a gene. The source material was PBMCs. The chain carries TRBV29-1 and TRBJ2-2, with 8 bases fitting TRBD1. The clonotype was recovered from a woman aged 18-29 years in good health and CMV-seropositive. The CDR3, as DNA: TGCAGCGTTGTCACAGGGGGCACCGGGGAGCTGTTTTTT. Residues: CSVVTGGTGELFF.